Sequencing of this T cell receptor beta chain was carried out in a study of blood T cell repertoires in COVID-19. Study context: Samples representing acute and convalescent COVID-19 were sourced from the United States, Italy and Spain. PBMCs, B-cell-depleted T cells, or T cells were the source of the cDNA or gDNA that made up the material.

V was clipped by 3 bases and J by 3 bases, with 13 bases between them. CDR3 length: 14 amino acids. Looked up from germline, CDR1 is SQVTM and CDR2 is ANQGSEA. Authors' data handling: Nucleated cell counts were estimated from reference gene primer amplification. Clones were sequenced by immunoSEQ multiplex PCR, and TCRdb holds only the in-frame ones, with some missing. V and J calls and clone size are as listed in that table; D and trimming were resolved from the DNA. This sample has fewer than 85,000 clones; about 74% occur once, and the top ten carry roughly 2.4%. Seattle participants joined during active infection and were tracked over time.

Sequenced: peripheral blood. The rearrangement links TRBV29-1 to TRBJ2-3, with a possible D match to TRBD2 (7 bases). The sequence derives from an older man with COVID-19, enrolled during active disease. The CDR3 is CSVERGRGTDTQYF. The CDR3 bases are TGCAGCGTTGAGCGGGGGCGAGGGACAGATACGCAGTATTTT.